This is a list of T cell receptor beta chains from one sample in a study of blood T cells in healthy people across ages. From the 5' RACE reads, TCRdb called clonotypes with MiXCR, one entry per CDR3 protein. Of about 1,400,000 distinct CDR3 sequences listed, around two fifths are singletons. What was sequenced was blood. All receptors derive from a woman aged 18 to 35 in good health. Each CDR3 is given with its conserved first and last residue. Fields, in order: clone size, V gene, J gene, D gene, CDR3 protein, CDR3 DNA. D genes are given only for firm matches. Not all rows give a size; the values are once, few, many and, for expanded clones, a class.

abundance: NA; v_gene: TRBV7-9; j_gene: TRBJ2-3; d_gene: TRBD2; CDR3aa: CASSFISGGDTDTQYF; CDR3nt: TGTGCCAGCAGCTTTATTAGCGGGGGAGACACAGATACGCAGTATTTT
abundance: few; v_gene: TRBV12-3/TRBV12-4; j_gene: TRBJ2-7; d_gene: TRBD2; CDR3aa: CASSSSTGGFRTYEQYF; CDR3nt: TGTGCCAGCAGTTCGTCTACCGGGGGGTTTCGGACCTACGAGCAGTACTTC
abundance: NA; v_gene: TRBV18; j_gene: TRBJ2-7; d_gene: NA; CDR3aa: CASSPIGGSYNEQYF; CDR3nt: TGTGCCAGCTCACCGATTGGGGGATCCTACAATGAGCAGTACTTC
abundance: many; v_gene: TRBV5-1; j_gene: TRBJ2-1; d_gene: NA; CDR3aa: CASSMGDQYNEQFF; CDR3nt: TGCGCCAGCAGCATGGGGGACCAATACAATGAGCAGTTCTTC
abundance: NA; v_gene: TRBV12-5; j_gene: TRBJ2-1; d_gene: TRBD2; CDR3aa: CASGLVLAGIDEQFF; CDR3nt: TGTGCTAGTGGTTTGGTACTAGCGGGGATTGATGAGCAGTTCTTC
abundance: NA; v_gene: TRBV5-1; j_gene: TRBJ1-2; d_gene: TRBD1; CDR3aa: CASSASGTGGGGYTF; CDR3nt: TGCGCCAGCAGCGCCTCCGGGACAGGGGGCGGCGGCTACACCTTC
abundance: NA; v_gene: TRBV6-6; j_gene: TRBJ2-1; d_gene: TRBD2; CDR3aa: CASSLAEVSYNEQFF; CDR3nt: TGTGCCAGCAGTCTAGCGGAGGTCTCCTACAATGAGCAGTTCTTC
abundance: NA; v_gene: TRBV20-1; j_gene: TRBJ2-1; d_gene: NA; CDR3aa: CSATSSYNEQFF; CDR3nt: TGCAGTGCCACGAGCTCCTACAATGAGCAGTTCTTC
abundance: NA; v_gene: TRBV2; j_gene: TRBJ1-1; d_gene: NA; CDR3aa: CASRVSGYGVAFF; CDR3nt: TGTGCCAGCAGGGTTTCGGGGTACGGTGTGGCTTTCTTT
abundance: NA; v_gene: TRBV12-3/TRBV12-4; j_gene: TRBJ2-1; d_gene: NA; CDR3aa: CASTTWGGTLYNEQFF; CDR3nt: TGTGCCAGCACCACCTGGGGGGGGACACTTTACAATGAGCAGTTCTTC
abundance: few; v_gene: TRBV29-1; j_gene: TRBJ2-1; d_gene: TRBD2; CDR3aa: CSAPGGGQTYNEQFF; CDR3nt: TGCAGCGCCCCTGGGGGGGGTCAGACCTACAATGAGCAGTTCTTC
abundance: NA; v_gene: TRBV7-2; j_gene: TRBJ2-7; d_gene: TRBD2; CDR3aa: CASSSTSGRGYEQYF; CDR3nt: TGTGCCAGCAGCTCGACTAGCGGGAGAGGGTACGAGCAGTACTTC
abundance: many; v_gene: TRBV10-2; j_gene: TRBJ1-5; d_gene: TRBD1; CDR3aa: CASCRQGGNQPQHF; CDR3nt: TGCGCCAGCTGTCGACAGGGTGGCAATCAGCCCCAGCATTTT
abundance: NA; v_gene: TRBV20-1; j_gene: TRBJ2-1; d_gene: NA; CDR3aa: CSVIGGVNEQFF; CDR3nt: TGCAGTGTAATTGGCGGGGTCAATGAGCAGTTCTTC
abundance: NA; v_gene: TRBV6-5; j_gene: TRBJ2-7; d_gene: TRBD1; CDR3aa: CASTGQGGSYEQYF; CDR3nt: TGTGCCAGCACCGGACAGGGGGGATCCTACGAGCAGTACTTC
abundance: NA; v_gene: TRBV20-1; j_gene: TRBJ2-1; d_gene: TRBD2; CDR3aa: CSARSSLTSGNEQFF; CDR3nt: TGCAGTGCTAGATCCTCACTCACTAGCGGCAATGAGCAGTTCTTC
abundance: once; v_gene: TRBV27; j_gene: TRBJ2-1; d_gene: TRBD2; CDR3aa: CASSIHKLAGGSYNEQFF; CDR3nt: TGTGCCAGCAGCATACATAAACTAGCGGGAGGATCCTACAATGAGCAGTTCTTC
abundance: few; v_gene: TRBV5-1; j_gene: TRBJ2-7; d_gene: TRBD1; CDR3aa: CASSPTTGRPGADEQYF; CDR3nt: TGCGCCAGCAGCCCAACGACAGGGAGACCAGGTGCGGACGAGCAGTACTTC
abundance: few; v_gene: TRBV21-1; j_gene: TRBJ1-5; d_gene: NA; CDR3aa: CASPSGHNQPQHF; CDR3nt: TGTGCCAGCCCGTCAGGCCACAATCAGCCCCAGCATTTT
abundance: NA; v_gene: TRBV28; j_gene: TRBJ2-7; d_gene: NA; CDR3aa: CASVQGGLPWGSYEQYF; CDR3nt: TGTGCCAGCGTCCAGGGGGGGCTCCCATGGGGGTCCTACGAGCAGTACTTC
abundance: NA; v_gene: TRBV15; j_gene: TRBJ2-3; d_gene: TRBD2; CDR3aa: CATSRQREAPDTQYF; CDR3nt: TGTGCCACCAGCAGGCAGCGGGAGGCCCCAGATACGCAGTATTTT
abundance: few; v_gene: TRBV20-1; j_gene: TRBJ2-1; d_gene: NA; CDR3aa: CSAETNRAGPDNEQFF; CDR3nt: TGCAGTGCCGAAACCAACAGGGCGGGTCCGGACAATGAGCAGTTCTTC
abundance: many; v_gene: TRBV14; j_gene: TRBJ2-1; d_gene: NA; CDR3aa: CASSQSNRWNEQFF; CDR3nt: TGTGCCAGCAGCCAGAGTAATAGATGGAATGAGCAGTTCTTC
abundance: NA; v_gene: TRBV4-1; j_gene: TRBJ2-5; d_gene: TRBD2; CDR3aa: CASSQEGLAGGPQETQYF; CDR3nt: TGCGCCAGCAGCCAAGAGGGCCTAGCGGGAGGGCCTCAGGAGACCCAGTACTTC